A single sample is the source of the 22 T cell receptor beta chains below, sequenced in a study of cytomegalovirus exposure and HLA in healthy donors (dated by TCRdb to the late 2010s). To prepare the library, the immunoSEQ multiplex PCR assay was applied. A mixture of 60 forward primers for TCR Vbeta segments and 13 reverse primers for TCR Jbeta segments was used in the multiplex PCR. The clones in this table, taken by TCRdb from immuneACCESS, are in-frame only. Not every clone is retained; where verified, under half of the shortfall comes from an unresolved V gene, and the cause of the rest is unknown. Here the sample has 35,000 to 45,000 clones; 53% occur a single time. The top ten constitute roughly 6.2% of the sample. The sequencing input was PBMCs. The receptors here all came from a woman aged 35 to 49 in good health and CMV-seropositive.

V gene TRBV6-4 combines with J gene TRBJ2-3, with 10 bases fitting TRBD2. The CDR3 covers 16 residues. Trimming removed 3 bases from V and 0 bases from J; junction bases left unmatched: 3. Germline V gives CDR1 MRHNA, CDR2 SNTAGT. This CDR3 reads CASSEVSGGSTDTQYF. CDR3 bases: TGTGCCAGCAGTGAGGTTAGCGGGGGGAGCACAGATACGCAGTATTTT.

The CDR3 DNA follows: TGTGCCAGCTCCCCGTCCACGTCTCCCAGGGTTTCCGGGGAGCTGTTTTTT. Protein: CASSPSTSPRVSGELFF. V is TRBV18 and J is TRBJ2-2, with D tentatively TRBD1 (5 bases). Germline CDR1 is KGHSH and CDR2 is LQKENI. Trimming took 6 bases from V and 6 from J, leaving 23 bases between them. This CDR3 is 17 amino acids long.

The V and J genes are TRBV4-3 and TRBJ2-3, with D possibly matching TRBD2 (5 bases). Trimming cost V 3 bases and J 5 bases, with 24 bases left between them. Germline V gene data show CDR1 as LGHNA and CDR2 as YSLEER. The CDR3 length is 18 residues. This chain's CDR3 is CASSQLPGDLTIRDTQYF. The CDR3 DNA sequence: TGCGCCAGCAGCCAGCTCCCCGGGGATCTTACGATAAGAGATACGCAGTATTTT.

The chain joins TRBV2 to TRBJ2-7; 9 bases align to TRBD1. The CDR3 consists of 14 residues. Trimming at V came to 2 bases and at J to 5 bases, leaving 4 bases not matched to a gene. The germline V gene has CDR1 SNHLY and CDR2 FYNNEI. The CDR3 loop reads CASSEYRGRNEQYF. CDR3 DNA sequence: TGTGCCAGCAGTGAATACAGGGGGCGGAACGAGCAGTACTTC.

This clone showed up just a few times. The chain couples TRBV7-3 to TRBJ2-2; D is possibly TRBD2 (5 bases). Trimming removed 4 bases at V and 0 bases at J, with 9 bases between. The length of the CDR3 is 15 residues. Germline assignment: CDR1 SGHTA and CDR2 FQGTGA. CDR3 sequence: CASSYGRANTGELFF. DNA of the CDR3: TGTGCCAGCAGCTATGGGCGGGCGAACACCGGGGAGCTGTTTTTT.

CDR3 protein: CASSYSIRDNEQFF. CDR3 bases: TGTGCCAGCAGTTACTCTATCCGGGACAATGAGCAGTTCTTC. This chain connects TRBV6-5 to TRBJ2-1; D is undetermined. The CDR3 covers 14 residues. The V end was cut by 0 bases, the J end by 5 bases, with 8 bases between. Germline CDR1 reads MNHEY; CDR2 reads SVGAGI.

The chain has TRBV6-5 and TRBJ1-2, with 7 bases lining up with TRBD1. Trimming removed 0 bases from V and 8 bases from J; junction bases left unmatched: 6. CDR3 size: 14 residues. Germline lookup yields CDR1 MNHEY and CDR2 SVGAGI. The CDR3 sequence: CASSYSQGVRGYTF. In DNA form, the CDR3 reads TGTGCCAGCAGTTACTCGCAGGGGGTGAGGGGCTACACCTTC.

This clone has more than one count but fewer than ten. The V and J genes are TRBV10-3 and TRBJ2-7, with 9 positions matching TRBD1. The V segment lost 7 bases and the J segment 4 bases; nucleotides outside the gene matches: 8. CDR1 is ENHRY and CDR2 is SYGVKD in the germline V gene. The CDR3 spans 14 residues. CDR3 in amino acids: CAIKQGAEGYEQYF. The CDR3 DNA sequence: TGTGCCATCAAACAGGGGGCGGAAGGGTACGAGCAGTACTTC.

The chain is built from TRBV5-6 and TRBJ1-2, with a tentative D call TRBD1 (5 bases). The CDR3 has 13 residues. Deletions cut 4 bases from V and 2 bases from J, with 9 bases between. Germline CDR1 is SGHDT and CDR2 is YYEEEE. In DNA form, the CDR3 reads TGTGCCAGCAGCAGAGACAGAAACTATGGCTACACCTTC. Translated, it gives CASSRDRNYGYTF.

The J gene is TRBJ1-2, the V gene TRBV6-1; no reliable D call. Trimming cost V 1 base and J 6 bases, with 9 bases left between them. The germline V gene has CDR1 MNHNS and CDR2 SASEGT. The CDR3 sequence is 13 residues long. CDR3 region: CASSEGRAHGYTF. In DNA form, the CDR3 reads TGTGCCAGCAGTGAAGGGCGGGCCCATGGCTACACCTTC.

The chain links TRBV18 to TRBJ1-2, with D unclear. This CDR3 has 14 residues. With 3 bases removed from V and 8 bases from J, the gap between germline ends came to 16 bases. The V gene's germline CDR1 is KGHSH and CDR2 LQKENI. The CDR3 DNA reads as TGTGCCAGCTCACCTCCGGGGTCGCCGTTGGGCTACACCTTC. Protein product: CASSPPGSPLGYTF.

The chain uses TRBV28 and TRBJ1-2; unclear D gene. CDR3 length equals 12 residues. The V gene's germline CDR1 is MDHEN and CDR2 SYDVKM. Deletions cut 6 bases from V and 8 bases from J, with 13 bases between. This CDR3 reads CASSDSVRGYTF. In DNA, the CDR3 is TGTGCCAGCAGCGATTCAGTACGAGGCTACACCTTC.

The gene calls are TRBV5-1 and TRBJ1-4; possible D gene TRBD1, 6 bases. Germline assignment: CDR1 SGHRS and CDR2 YFSETQ. V was clipped by 3 bases and J by 3 bases, with 12 bases between them. This CDR3 is built from 15 residues. CDR3 sequence: CASSSSPGANEKLFF. Here the CDR3 DNA reads TGCGCCAGCAGCTCTAGTCCAGGGGCTAATGAAAAACTGTTTTTT.

The V gene is TRBV4-2, the J gene TRBJ2-1; the match to TRBD2 covers 10 bases. Germline CDR1 is LGHNA and CDR2 is YNFKEQ. With 0 bases clipped from V and 6 bases from J, the junction kept 8 bases outside the gene matches. This CDR3 region has 17 residues. Written as DNA, the CDR3 is TGTGCCAGCAGCCAAGATACTAGCGGGGTTAGTGTCAATGAGCAGTTCTTC. It codes for CASSQDTSGVSVNEQFF.

The rearrangement joins TRBV2 to TRBJ2-7, with D possibly TRBD2 on 6 matching bases. The CDR3 is 12 residues long. Germline CDR1 is SNHLY and CDR2 is FYNNEI. V was trimmed by 3 bases and J by 9 bases, leaving 12 bases between them. Written as DNA, the CDR3 is TGTGCCAGCAGTGACGGGACTCAGGCGCAGTACTTC. Its protein product is CASSDGTQAQYF. Full variable domain (rest looked up from reference TRBV2 and TRBJ2-7): EPEVTQTPSHQVTQMGQEVILRCVPISNHLYFYWYRQILGQKVEFLVSFYNNEISEKSEIFDDQFSVERPDGSNFTLKIRSTKLEDSAMYFCASSDGTQAQYFGPGTRLTVT.

The CDR3 here is CASSLVSGGAKYF. In DNA, the CDR3 is TGTGCCAGCAGCTTAGTTTCGGGCGGGGCCAAGTACTTC. The rearrangement joins TRBV7-2 to TRBJ2-7, with D maybe TRBD2 (6 bases). From germline, CDR1 is SGHTA and CDR2 FQGNSA. V lost 1 base and J lost 11, with 15 bases in between. There are 13 residues in the CDR3.

V is TRBV5-1 and J is TRBJ2-3; 11 nucleotides agree with TRBD2. Germline CDR1 SGHRS, CDR2 YFSETQ. This CDR3 has 18 amino acids. The V and J ends lost 4 bases and 5 bases, in that order; junction bases with no gene match: 15. In nucleotides, the CDR3 is TGCGCCAGCAGCCCCCCAAGGGATATAGCGGGGGGGCGAGATACGCAGTATTTT. Residues: CASSPPRDIAGGRDTQYF. Variable domain in full (rest from reference TRBV5-1 and TRBJ2-3): KAGVTQTPRYLIKTRGQQVTLSCSPISGHRSVSWYQQTPGQGLQFLFEYFSETQRNKGNFPGRFSGRQFSNSRSEMNVSTLELGDSALYLCASSPPRDIAGGRDTQYFGPGTRLTVL.

The chain employs TRBV5-1 and TRBJ2-1; 13 bases are a match to TRBD2. This CDR3 spans 17 amino acids. Per the germline V gene, CDR1 is SGHRS and CDR2 is YFSETQ. Unmatched junction bases numbered 7, after V lost 4 bases and J lost 3 bases. The CDR3 spells CASSPGLAGAYYNEQFF. The CDR3 DNA reads TGCGCCAGCAGCCCAGGACTAGCGGGGGCGTACTACAATGAGCAGTTCTTC.

The V and J genes are TRBV29-1 and TRBJ2-1; maybe TRBD2 (7 bases). V was clipped by 0 bases and J by 6 bases, with 18 bases between them. CDR1 SQVTM and CDR2 ANQGSEA come from the germline V gene. The CDR3 runs 16 residues. The chain's CDR3 is CSVEDPTGGTINEQFF. DNA for the CDR3: TGCAGCGTTGAAGATCCGACGGGGGGCACAATCAATGAGCAGTTCTTC.

This clone was found a few times. The chain has TRBV5-6 and TRBJ2-7; no reliable D call. Germline V gene sequence: CDR1 SGHDT, CDR2 YYEEEE. V shed 1 base and J shed 2 bases, with 10 bases lying between them. There are 14 residues in the CDR3. The CDR3 region has the DNA TGTGCCAGCAGCTTGTTTGGGCAAACCTACGAGCAGTACTTC. The encoded protein is CASSLFGQTYEQYF.

This chain joins TRBV7-2 and TRBJ1-6; D not resolved. Trimming removed 1 base from V and 7 bases from J, with 8 bases in between. There are 14 residues in the CDR3. Germline lookup yields CDR1 SGHTA and CDR2 FQGNSA. CDR3 protein: CASSLGLWNSPLHF. Written as DNA, the CDR3 is TGTGCCAGCAGCTTAGGGCTGTGGAATTCACCCCTCCACTTT.

By frequency in the sample, this clone is medium-sized. CDR3 in amino acids: CASSAGTVNTEAFF. CDR3 bases: TGTGCCAGCAGTGCCGGGACAGTGAACACTGAAGCTTTCTTT. The genes are TRBV2 and TRBJ1-1; 7 bases map to TRBD1. From germline, CDR1 is SNHLY and CDR2 FYNNEI. The ends lost 4 bases at V and 0 bases at J; junction bases unmatched: 2. The CDR3 contains 14 residues.